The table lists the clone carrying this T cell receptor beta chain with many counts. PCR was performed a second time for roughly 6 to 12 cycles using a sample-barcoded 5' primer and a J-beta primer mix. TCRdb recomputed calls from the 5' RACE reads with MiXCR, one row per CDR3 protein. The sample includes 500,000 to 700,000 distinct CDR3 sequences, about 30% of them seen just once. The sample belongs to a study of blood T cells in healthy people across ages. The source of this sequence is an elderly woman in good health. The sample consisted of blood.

In nucleotides, the CDR3 is TGCGCCAGCAGCTTGGCAGCCAGGGGGGACACCGGGGAGCTGTTTTTT. It encodes CASSLAARGDTGELFF. The rearrangement links TRBV5-1 to TRBJ2-2; perhaps TRBD1 as D (7 bases). The CDR3 spans 16 residues. V dropped 0 bases and J dropped 3 bases, with 12 bases sitting between them. From germline, CDR1 is SGHRS and CDR2 YFSETQ.